A single sample is the source of the 17 T cell receptor beta chains below, sequenced in a study of T cell repertoires in cytomegalovirus infection. TCRdb used MiXCR to reprocess the reads, holding one entry per CDR3 protein. The sample holds more than 150,000 distinct CDR3 sequences, about a quarter seen once. Sequences were obtained from PBMCs. All receptors derive from a human donor in good health (CMV status not recorded). Some clones in this sample may be carry-over from other donors' samples.

The chain is built from TRBV29-1 and TRBJ2-2; possible D gene TRBD2, 7 bases. Germline V gives CDR1 SQVTM, CDR2 ANQGSEA. CDR3 length: 16 residues. The V gene lost 4 bases and the J gene lost 4 bases, with 19 bases spanning the gap. The DNA of the CDR3 is TGCAGCGTTGGATTGGGGGGGGGGCAGGGCACCGGGGAGCTGTTTTTT. Encoded protein: CSVGLGGGQGTGELFF.

This clonotype has just a few counts. For the CDR3, the DNA is TGTGCCAGCAGGGAACAGGGAAGCACTGAAGCTTTCTTT. Translated: CASREQGSTEAFF. The V gene is TRBV6-2 or TRBV6-3, the J gene TRBJ1-1; tentative D call: TRBD1 (6 bases). CDR3 length equals 13 residues. The V end was cut by 6 bases, the J end by 4 bases, with 12 bases between. Germline V gene sequence: CDR1 MNHEY, CDR2 SVGEGT.

J is TRBJ2-5 and V is TRBV7-9, with D possibly matching TRBD1 (5 bases). V lost 0 bases and J 5 bases, leaving 13 bases between the germline ends. This CDR3 region has 15 residues. Germline V gives CDR1 SEHNR, CDR2 FQNEAQ (reference sequence). Written as DNA, the CDR3 is TGTGCCAGCAGCTTAGCGCTTGGGGCGGAGGAGACCCAGTACTTC. Translation gives CASSLALGAEETQYF.

This clonotype was observed at least ten times. The chain recombines TRBV7-3 with TRBJ2-1; D is perhaps TRBD2 (5 bases). The CDR3 has 15 residues. The V gene lost 5 bases and the J gene lost 6 bases, with 17 bases spanning the gap. Germline CDR1 reads SGHTA; CDR2 reads FQGTGA. The CDR3 DNA is TGTGCCAGCAGCCCCGGACCCCAAGAGGGCAATGAGCAGTTCTTC. Its translation: CASSPGPQEGNEQFF.

This clonotype was counted a few times. The chain joins TRBV2 to TRBJ2-7; D is perhaps TRBD2 (5 bases). Between the trimmed V and J ends, which lost 8 bases and 5 bases, there was a span of 10 bases. Germline-derived CDR1 and CDR2 are SNHLY and FYNNEI. This CDR3 has 11 residues. CDR3 bases: TGTGCCAGCGACTTTAGCGACGAGCAGTACTTC. Translation gives CASDFSDEQYF.

This clonotype turned up a few times. This chain links TRBV28 with TRBJ2-1; a weak D match, TRBD2 (5 bases). V was clipped by 5 bases and J by 3 bases, with 17 bases between them. The CDR3 loop spans 16 amino acids. CDR1 MDHEN and CDR2 SYDVKM come from the germline V gene. CDR3 in amino acids: CASSPPDGMIYNEQFF. CDR3 sequence (DNA): TGTGCCAGCAGTCCCCCTGACGGGATGATCTACAATGAGCAGTTCTTC.

The V gene is TRBV18, the J gene TRBJ2-1; no firm D call. V gave up 3 bases and J gave up 12 bases, with 12 bases separating them. Germline V gene lookup returns CDR1 KGHSH and CDR2 LQKENI. The CDR3 loop spans 12 amino acids. CDR3: CASSPDRGLQFF. The CDR3 nucleotides read TGTGCCAGCTCACCGGACCGCGGATTGCAGTTCTTC.

This clonotype was observed a handful of times. V usage is TRBV6-2 or TRBV6-3 and J usage is TRBJ2-7; D might be TRBD1 or TRBD2, each matching 5 bases. Germline lookup yields CDR1 MNHEY and CDR2 SVGEGT. CDR3 length: 17 amino acids. Trimming pared 0 bases from V and 4 bases from J, leaving 19 bases between. The CDR3 sequence: CASSYSHTGTPIYEQYF. CDR3 sequence (DNA): TGTGCCAGCAGTTACTCACATACCGGGACGCCGATATACGAGCAGTACTTC.

The V and J genes are TRBV6-4 and TRBJ1-5, with TRBD1 identical over 7 bases. CDR1 MRHNA and CDR2 SNTAGT come from the germline V gene. This CDR3 has 17 amino acids. The V segment lost 0 bases and the J segment 1 base; nucleotides outside the gene matches: 6. CDR3 residues: CASSDSCDRASNQPQHF. DNA of the CDR3: TGTGCCAGCAGTGACTCGTGTGACAGGGCCAGCAATCAGCCCCAGCATTTT.

The CDR3 reads CASSLLRGGGITANEQFF. CDR3 bases: TGTGCCAGCAGCTTGTTACGGGGCGGCGGGATTACGGCCAATGAGCAGTTCTTC. The V and J genes are TRBV5-6 and TRBJ2-1; D perhaps matches TRBD2 (6 bases). V lost 1 base and J lost 6, with 23 bases in between. The CDR3 consists of 18 residues. Germline loops: CDR1 SGHDT, CDR2 YYEEEE.

The sample holds one count of this clonotype. The chain combines TRBV7-2 with TRBJ2-3; D perhaps matches TRBD2 (5 bases). This CDR3 spans 15 amino acids. V lost 1 base, J lost 4 bases, and 12 bases lay in between. The germline V gene has CDR1 SGHTA and CDR2 FQGNSA. The DNA for the CDR3 is TGTGCCAGCAGCTTAGATGGGGTGAGGGCAGATACGCAGTATTTT. Translated, it gives CASSLDGVRADTQYF.

This clonotype showed up just a few times. The rearrangement joins TRBV12-3 or TRBV12-4 to TRBJ2-3; 11 bases are shared with TRBD2. J gave up 6 bases and V 8 bases, and 7 bases lay outside the gene matches. The CDR3 runs 14 residues. The DNA for the CDR3 is TGTGCCAGCCTAGCGGGGGGCCAGGGGGATACGCAGTATTTT. Protein sequence: CASLAGGQGDTQYF.

J is TRBJ1-5 and V is TRBV15; D unresolved. Trimming left V 8 bases short and J 1 base short, with 12 bases between. In germline, CDR1 is LNHNV, CDR2 YYDKDF (reference sequence). The CDR3 loop spans 14 amino acids. The CDR3 DNA follows: TGTGCCACCTACGACTGGGGAAGCAATCAGCCCCAGCATTTT. Translation: CATYDWGSNQPQHF.

This chain joins TRBV6-8 and TRBJ1-6, with 9 bases that match TRBD1. Unmatched junction bases numbered 6, after V lost 2 bases and J lost 4 bases. This CDR3 has 17 residues. Germline CDR1 MNHGY, CDR2 SAAAGT. DNA of the CDR3: TGTGCCAGCAGTTACGCCCCGGGACAGGGATATAATTCACCCCTCCACTTT. It codes for CASSYAPGQGYNSPLHF.

The chain joins TRBV15 to TRBJ2-6, with D unresolved. V lost 8 bases and J 4 bases, leaving 3 bases between the germline ends. The CDR3 is 11 amino acids. Germline CDR1 LNHNV, CDR2 YYDKDF (reference sequence). The CDR3 spells CATQGANVLTF. DNA of the CDR3: TGTGCCACCCAAGGGGCCAACGTCCTGACTTTC.

The chain uses TRBV6-1 and TRBJ2-1; possible D gene TRBD1, 6 bases. CDR3 size: 14 residues. V dropped 5 bases and J dropped 4 bases, with 12 bases sitting between them. The germline CDR1 and CDR2 sequences are MNHNS and SASEGT. The CDR3: CASSQGTDYNEQFF. The CDR3, as DNA: TGTGCCAGCAGTCAGGGGACCGATTACAATGAGCAGTTCTTC.

This clonotype came up many times. V and J are TRBV7-2 and TRBJ2-1; the match to TRBD2 covers 7 bases. V lost 2 bases and J lost 10; bases outside the gene matches: 5. Germline-derived CDR1 and CDR2 are SGHTA and FQGNSA. The CDR3 has 13 amino acids. The CDR3 DNA reads as TGTGCCAGCAGCTTAATAAGCGGGAACGAGCAGTTCTTC. Translating gives CASSLISGNEQFF.